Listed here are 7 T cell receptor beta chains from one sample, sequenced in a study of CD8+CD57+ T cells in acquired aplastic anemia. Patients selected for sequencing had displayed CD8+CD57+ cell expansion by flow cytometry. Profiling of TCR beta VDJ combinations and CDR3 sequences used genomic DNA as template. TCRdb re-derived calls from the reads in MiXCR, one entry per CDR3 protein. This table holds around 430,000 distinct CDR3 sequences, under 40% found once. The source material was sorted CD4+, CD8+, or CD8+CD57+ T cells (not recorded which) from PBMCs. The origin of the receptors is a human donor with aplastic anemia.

CDR3 amino acids: CSARVLRTGENSPLHF. CDR3 bases: TGCAGTGCTAGGGTCCTCCGCACGGGGGAGAATTCACCCCTCCACTTT. The chain carries TRBV20-1 and TRBJ1-6; a possible D gene is TRBD1 (5 bases). Germline values: CDR1 DFQATT, CDR2 SNEGSKA (reference sequence). The CDR3 sequence is 16 residues long. V lost 3 bases to trimming and J lost 7 bases, with 19 bases between them.

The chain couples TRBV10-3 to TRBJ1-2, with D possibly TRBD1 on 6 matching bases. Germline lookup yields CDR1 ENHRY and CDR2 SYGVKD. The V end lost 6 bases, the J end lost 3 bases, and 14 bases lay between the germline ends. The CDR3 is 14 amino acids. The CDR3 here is CAISGRDKDYGYTF. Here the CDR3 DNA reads TGTGCCATCAGCGGGAGGGACAAAGACTATGGCTACACCTTC.

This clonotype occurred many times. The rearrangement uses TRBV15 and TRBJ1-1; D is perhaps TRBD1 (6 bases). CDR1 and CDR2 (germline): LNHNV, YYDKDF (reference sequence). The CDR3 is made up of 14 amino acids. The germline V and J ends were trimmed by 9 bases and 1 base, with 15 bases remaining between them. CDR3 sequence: CATGKGGQNTEAFF. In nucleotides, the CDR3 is TGTGCCACGGGCAAGGGGGGCCAGAACACTGAAGCTTTCTTT.

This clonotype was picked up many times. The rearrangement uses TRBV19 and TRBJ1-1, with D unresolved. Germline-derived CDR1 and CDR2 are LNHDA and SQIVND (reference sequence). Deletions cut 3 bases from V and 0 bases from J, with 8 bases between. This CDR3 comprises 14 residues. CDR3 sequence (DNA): TGTGCCAGTAGTATGGGTCAGCTGAACACTGAAGCTTTCTTT. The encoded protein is CASSMGQLNTEAFF.

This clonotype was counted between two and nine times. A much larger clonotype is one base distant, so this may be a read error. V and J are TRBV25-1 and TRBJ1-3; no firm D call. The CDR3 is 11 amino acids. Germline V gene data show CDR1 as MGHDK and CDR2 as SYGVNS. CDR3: CASVSGNTVYF. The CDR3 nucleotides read TGTGCCAGCGTTTCTGGAAACACCGTATATTTT. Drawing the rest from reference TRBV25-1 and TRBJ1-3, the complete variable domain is EADIYQTPRYLVIGTGKKITLECSQTMGHDKMYWYQQDPGMELHLIHYSYGVNSTEKGDLSSESTVSRIRTEHFPLTLESARPSHTSQYLCASVSGNTVYFGEGSWLTVV.

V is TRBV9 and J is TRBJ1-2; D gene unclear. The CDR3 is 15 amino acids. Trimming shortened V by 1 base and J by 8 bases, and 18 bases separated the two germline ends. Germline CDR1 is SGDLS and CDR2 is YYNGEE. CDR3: CASSVNGRTMGGYTF. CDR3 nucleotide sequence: TGTGCCAGCAGCGTAAACGGCAGGACTATGGGGGGCTACACCTTC.

The CDR3 DNA is TGTGCCAGCAGCCCCGGGATGGGGAGTGAAAAACTGTTTTTT. Translation: CASSPGMGSEKLFF. The chain links TRBV9 to TRBJ1-4; no clear D. The CDR3 extends over 14 amino acids. Per germline, CDR1 SGDLS and CDR2 YYNGEE. With 4 bases removed from V and 7 bases from J, the gap between germline ends came to 14 bases.